This TCR beta chain was captured by sequencing in a study of shared clonotypes between healthy human individuals. Clones were sequenced by immunoSEQ multiplex PCR, and TCRdb holds only the in-frame ones, with some missing. The table records more than 400,000 clones, 90% to 96% of them present only once. The germline V gene encodes CDR1 SGHRS and CDR2 YFSETQ. This CDR3 spans 14 amino acids. Trimming pared 0 bases from V and 6 bases from J, leaving 12 bases between. Sequencing used naive CD4+ T cells sorted from blood. Sample subset: CD45RA+ positively selected. This receptor was identified in a woman aged 25 to 39 in good health. The rearrangement uses TRBV5-1 and TRBJ1-1; D is unclear. The CDR3 nucleotides are TGCGCCAGCAGCTTGGCCGAGGGATTCGCTGAAGCTTTCTTT. Amino acid sequence: CASSLAEGFAEAFF.